Shown below are 3 T cell receptor beta chains from a single sample sequenced in a study of response to subunit inactivated influenza vaccine. TCRdb recomputed calls from the RT-PCR reads with MiXCR, one row per CDR3 protein. The profile covers around 200,000 distinct CDR3 sequences, with approximately 15% appearing a single time and about 25% taken by the ten largest. Sample: CD8+ T cells sorted from PBMCs, taken less than 6 days after vaccination. These receptors were collected from a man aged 45-65 years who received an inactivated influenza vaccine.

This clonotype has just a few counts. The V gene is TRBV6-5, the J gene TRBJ2-5, with 7 bases matching TRBD1. Germline CDR1 and CDR2: MNHEY and SVGAGI. This CDR3 comprises 14 residues. V lost 4 bases and J lost 3; bases outside the gene matches: 5. Here the CDR3 reads CASSSHRGEETQYF. The CDR3, as DNA: TGTGCCAGCAGTTCACACAGGGGAGAAGAGACCCAGTACTTC.

The sample holds a few counts of this clonotype. V and J are TRBV4-1 and TRBJ2-2, with 12 bases aligning to TRBD2. In germline, CDR1 is MGHRA, CDR2 YSYEKL. CDR3 length: 16 amino acids. Trimming at V came to 3 bases and at J to 5 bases, leaving 4 bases not matched to a gene. In nucleotides, the CDR3 is TGCGCCAGCAGCCATTCTAGCGGGGGGGCTACCGGGGAGCTGTTTTTT. Translation: CASSHSSGGATGELFF.

This chain uses TRBV13 with TRBJ2-7; perhaps TRBD1 as D (5 bases). Trimming took 5 bases from V and 3 from J, leaving 11 bases between them. There are 13 residues in the CDR3. The germline CDR1 and CDR2 sequences are PRHDT and FYEKMQ (reference sequence). CDR3 nucleotides: TGTGCCAGCAGCCCCCAGGGCCACTACGAGCAGTACTTC. Translating it yields CASSPQGHYEQYF.